This T cell receptor (beta chain) was sequenced for a study of blood T cell repertoires in COVID-19. Looking at the study overall: From the United States, Italy and Spain came samples of acute and convalescent COVID-19. Sources were T cells, B-cell-depleted T cells, or PBMCs; the material itself was cDNA or gDNA.

Authors' data handling: Amplified reference gene primers provided the basis for estimating nucleated cell counts. Here immunoSEQ multiplex PCR was the method, and the copy in TCRdb shows in-frame clones only, minus some. D and trimming come from the DNA, and the V and J calls and clone size come from that table. This table holds about 210,000 clones, 65% to 90% found once. The germline CDR1 and CDR2 sequences are MNHNS and SASEGT. This CDR3 has 14 residues. After removal of 1 base from V and 6 bases from J, the junction contained 4 bases not matched to a gene. J is TRBJ2-3 and V is TRBV6-1, with TRBD2 matching over 7 bases. The origin of this receptor is a man aged 35 to 55 who had recovered from COVID-19. Sequencing input: peripheral blood. This CDR3 is CASSEGPRGDTQYF. As DNA, the CDR3 is TGTGCCAGCAGTGAAGGGCCGCGGGGGGATACGCAGTATTTT.